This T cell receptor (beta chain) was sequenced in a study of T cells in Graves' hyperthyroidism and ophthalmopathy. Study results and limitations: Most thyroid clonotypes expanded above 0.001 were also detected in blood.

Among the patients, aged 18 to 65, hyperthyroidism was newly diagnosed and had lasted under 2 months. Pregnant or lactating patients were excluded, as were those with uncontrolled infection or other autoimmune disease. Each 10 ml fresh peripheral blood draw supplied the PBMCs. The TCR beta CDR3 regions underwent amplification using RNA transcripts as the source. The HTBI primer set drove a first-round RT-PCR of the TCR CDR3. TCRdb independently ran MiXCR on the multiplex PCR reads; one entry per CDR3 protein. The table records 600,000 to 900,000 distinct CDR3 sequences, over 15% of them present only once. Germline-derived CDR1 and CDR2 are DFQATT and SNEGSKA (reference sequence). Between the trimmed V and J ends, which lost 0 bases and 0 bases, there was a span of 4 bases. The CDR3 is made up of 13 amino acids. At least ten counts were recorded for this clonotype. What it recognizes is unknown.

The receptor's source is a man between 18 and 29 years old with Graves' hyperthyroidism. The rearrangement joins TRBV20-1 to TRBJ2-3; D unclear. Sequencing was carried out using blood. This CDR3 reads CSARDESTDTQYF. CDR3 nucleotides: TGCAGTGCTAGAGATGAGAGCACAGATACGCAGTATTTT.